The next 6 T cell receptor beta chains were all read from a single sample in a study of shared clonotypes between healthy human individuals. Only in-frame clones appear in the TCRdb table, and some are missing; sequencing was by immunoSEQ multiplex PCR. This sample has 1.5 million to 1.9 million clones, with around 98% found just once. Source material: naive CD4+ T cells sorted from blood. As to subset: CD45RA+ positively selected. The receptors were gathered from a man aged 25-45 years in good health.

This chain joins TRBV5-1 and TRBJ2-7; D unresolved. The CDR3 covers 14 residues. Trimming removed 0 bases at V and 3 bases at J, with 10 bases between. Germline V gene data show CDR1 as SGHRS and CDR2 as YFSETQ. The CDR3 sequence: CASSLAPVYYEQYF. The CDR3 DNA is TGCGCCAGCAGCTTGGCCCCCGTTTACTACGAGCAGTACTTC.

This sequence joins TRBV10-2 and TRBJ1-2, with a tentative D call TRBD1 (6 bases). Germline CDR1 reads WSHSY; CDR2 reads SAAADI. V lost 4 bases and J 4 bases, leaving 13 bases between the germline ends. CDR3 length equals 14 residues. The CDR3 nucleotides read TGCGCCAGCAGTGGGCCAGGGGAAGGCTATGGCTACACCTTC. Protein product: CASSGPGEGYGYTF.

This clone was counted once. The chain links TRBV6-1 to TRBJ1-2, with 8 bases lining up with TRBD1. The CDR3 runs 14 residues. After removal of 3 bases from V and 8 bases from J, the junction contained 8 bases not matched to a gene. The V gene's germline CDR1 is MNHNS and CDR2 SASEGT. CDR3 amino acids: CASSDTGGPRGYTF. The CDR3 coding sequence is TGTGCCAGCAGTGACACAGGGGGGCCTAGAGGCTACACCTTC.

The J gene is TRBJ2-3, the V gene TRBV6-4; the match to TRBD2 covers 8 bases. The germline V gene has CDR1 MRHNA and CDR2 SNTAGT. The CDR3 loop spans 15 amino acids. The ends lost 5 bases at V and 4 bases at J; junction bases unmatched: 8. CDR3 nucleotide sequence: TGTGCCAGCAGTCGAGCGGGAGCTCGCGCAGATACGCAGTATTTT. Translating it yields CASSRAGARADTQYF.

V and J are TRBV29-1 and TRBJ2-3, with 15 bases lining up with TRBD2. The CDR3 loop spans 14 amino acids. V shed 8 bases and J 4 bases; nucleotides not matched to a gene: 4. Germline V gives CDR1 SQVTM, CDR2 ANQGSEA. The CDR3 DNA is TGCAGCACCGGACTAGCGGGAGGGCCAGATACGCAGTATTTT. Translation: CSTGLAGGPDTQYF.

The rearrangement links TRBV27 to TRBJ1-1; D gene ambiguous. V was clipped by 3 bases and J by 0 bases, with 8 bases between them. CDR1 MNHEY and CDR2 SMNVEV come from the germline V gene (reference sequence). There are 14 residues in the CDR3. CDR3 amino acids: CASSFPGMNTEAFF. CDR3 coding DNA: TGTGCCAGCAGTTTTCCGGGAATGAACACTGAAGCTTTCTTT.